The entry below gives a single TCR beta chain sequence along with its context. What it binds is unknown. This record comes from a study of T cell responses to AZD1222 COVID-19 vaccine. Whole-study results and caveats: The study reported that nearly half of spike-specific TCRs target unmutated variant regions. Among vaccine-associated CD4 TCRs, coverage spanned spike, with dominance at 160-218 and 743-854. Donors were largely white British and mainly female; clonal diversity was possibly underestimated.

Pooled in the analysis were second doses at about 4 or about 12 weeks. Generated by immunoSEQ multiplex PCR, the TCRdb table keeps only in-frame clones and is missing some. The sample records 100,000 to 150,000 clones, approximately 80% being singletons. From germline, CDR1 is KGHDR and CDR2 SFDVKD. The CDR3 totals 13 residues. The V end lost 5 bases, the J end lost 3 bases, and 9 bases lay between the germline ends. Sequences were derived from peripheral blood, sampled 28 days after the second AZD1222 dose. The J gene is TRBJ1-2, the V gene TRBV24-1; no clear D. This receptor was taken from an adult who received the AZD1222 COVID-19 vaccine. CDR3 residues: CATSVGQDYGYTF. DNA of the CDR3: TGTGCCACCAGTGTTGGGCAGGACTATGGCTACACCTTC.